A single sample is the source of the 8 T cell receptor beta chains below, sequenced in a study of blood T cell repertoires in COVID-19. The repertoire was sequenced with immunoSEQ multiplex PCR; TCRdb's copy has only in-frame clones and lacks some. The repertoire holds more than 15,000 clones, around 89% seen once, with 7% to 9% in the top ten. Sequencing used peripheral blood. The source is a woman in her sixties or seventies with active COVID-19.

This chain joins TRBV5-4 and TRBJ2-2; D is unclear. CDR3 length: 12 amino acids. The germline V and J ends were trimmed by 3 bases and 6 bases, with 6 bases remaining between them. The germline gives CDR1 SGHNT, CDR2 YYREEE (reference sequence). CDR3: CASSSYPGELFF. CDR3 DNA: TGTGCCAGCAGCTCCTACCCCGGGGAGCTGTTTTTT.

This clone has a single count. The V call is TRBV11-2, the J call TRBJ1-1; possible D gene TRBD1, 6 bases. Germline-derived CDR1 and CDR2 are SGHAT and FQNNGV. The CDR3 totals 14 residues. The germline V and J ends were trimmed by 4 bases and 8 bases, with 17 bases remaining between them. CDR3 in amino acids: CASSSLPGGLEAFF. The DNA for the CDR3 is TGTGCCAGCAGCTCTTTACCGGGGGGCCTAGAAGCTTTCTTT.

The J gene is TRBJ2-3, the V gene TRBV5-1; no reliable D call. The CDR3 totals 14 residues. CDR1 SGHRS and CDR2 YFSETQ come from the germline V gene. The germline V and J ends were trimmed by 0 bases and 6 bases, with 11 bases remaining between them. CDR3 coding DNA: TGCGCCAGCAGCTTGGACGCCCCTACGGATACGCAGTATTTT. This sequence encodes CASSLDAPTDTQYF.

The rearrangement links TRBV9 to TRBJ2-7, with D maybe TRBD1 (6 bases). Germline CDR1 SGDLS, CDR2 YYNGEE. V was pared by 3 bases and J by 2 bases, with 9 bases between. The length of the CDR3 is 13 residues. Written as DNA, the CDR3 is TGTGCCAGCAGCGGGACAGATGCCTACGAGCAGTACTTC. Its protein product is CASSGTDAYEQYF. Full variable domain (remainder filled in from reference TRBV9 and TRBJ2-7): DSGVTQTPKHLITATGQRVTLRCSPRSGDLSVYWYQQSLDQGLQFLIQYYNGEERAKGNILERFSAQQFPDLHSELNLSSLELGDSALYFCASSGTDAYEQYFGPGTRLTVT.

The CDR3 spells CASRAGPTNEKLFF. CDR3 nucleotide sequence: TGTGCCAGCAGGGCAGGGCCAACTAATGAAAAACTGTTTTTT. The genes are TRBV2 and TRBJ1-4; possibly TRBD1 for D (5 bases). Trimming pared 6 bases from V and 0 bases from J, leaving 8 bases between. The CDR3 extends over 14 amino acids. Looked up from germline, CDR1 is SNHLY and CDR2 is FYNNEI.

The CDR3 loop reads CASRTGFGTDTQYF. The CDR3 coding sequence is TGTGCCAGCAGGACAGGGTTCGGCACAGATACGCAGTATTTT. J is TRBJ2-3 and V is TRBV25-1; TRBD1 agrees at 7 bases. This CDR3 region has 14 residues. With 6 bases clipped from V and 1 base from J, the junction kept 4 bases outside the gene matches. CDR1 MGHDK and CDR2 SYGVNS come from the germline V gene.

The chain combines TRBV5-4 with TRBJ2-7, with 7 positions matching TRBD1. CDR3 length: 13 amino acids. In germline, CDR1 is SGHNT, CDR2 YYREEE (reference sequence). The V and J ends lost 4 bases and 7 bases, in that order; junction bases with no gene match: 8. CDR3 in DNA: TGTGCCAGCAGCCACGACAGGGAGCGGGAGCAGTACTTC. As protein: CASSHDREREQYF.

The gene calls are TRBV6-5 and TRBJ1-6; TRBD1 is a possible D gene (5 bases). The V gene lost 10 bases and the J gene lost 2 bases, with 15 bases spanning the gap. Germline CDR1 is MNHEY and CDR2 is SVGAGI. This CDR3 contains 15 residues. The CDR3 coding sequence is TGTGCCACCCATGGGGGGGTACCCTATAATTCACCCCTCCACTTT. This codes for CATHGGVPYNSPLHF.